A single sample gave rise to the 9 T cell receptor beta chains below, sequenced in a study of blood T cell repertoires in COVID-19. Profiling relied on immunoSEQ multiplex PCR, and the TCRdb table lists in-frame clones only, not all of them. The repertoire holds around 100,000 clones, with approximately 86% as singletons. Source material: peripheral blood. These receptors were collected from a human donor in a cohort sampled during active COVID-19.

The chain is built from TRBV27 and TRBJ1-5; 10 bases agree with TRBD1. CDR1 is MNHEY and CDR2 is SMNVEV in the germline V gene (reference sequence). CDR3 length: 17 residues. V was clipped by 7 bases and J by 4 bases; unmatched bases: 13. Written as DNA, the CDR3 is TGTGCCAGCAATGGGCGGGACAGGGGTTTGAGGAATCAGCCCCAGCATTTT. Its protein is CASNGRDRGLRNQPQHF.

This clone was seen only once. This sequence joins TRBV5-1 and TRBJ2-3; maybe TRBD2 (6 bases). This CDR3 has 14 residues. Trimming pared 7 bases from V and 1 base from J, leaving 13 bases between. Germline assignment: CDR1 SGHRS and CDR2 YFSETQ. The CDR3 DNA is TGCGCCAGCCGTGAAGGCGGGGGCACAGATACGCAGTATTTT. This encodes CASREGGGTDTQYF.

As concerns this clone: Other DNA sequences in this specimen translate into the identical CDR3. The chain joins TRBV4-3 to TRBJ1-4, with 8 bases fitting TRBD1. Germline CDR1 is LGHNA and CDR2 is YSLEER. The CDR3 is 15 amino acids. The V segment lost 0 bases and the J segment 5 bases; nucleotides outside the gene matches: 2. As DNA, the CDR3 is TGCGCCAGCAGCCAAGATGGGACAGGAAATGAAAAACTGTTTTTT. Translating it yields CASSQDGTGNEKLFF.

V gene TRBV6-5 combines with J gene TRBJ1-1, with a tentative D call TRBD1 (5 bases). The CDR3 sequence is 14 residues long. CDR1 is MNHEY, CDR2 SVGAGI, per germline. V was clipped by 5 bases and J by 5 bases, with 15 bases between them. In DNA, the CDR3 is TGTGCCAGCAGTATAGGCAGGGTAGGGACTGAAGCTTTCTTT. Its translation is CASSIGRVGTEAFF.

The rearrangement links TRBV5-6 to TRBJ2-7; no clear D. Trimming stripped 4 bases from V and 5 bases from J, with 10 bases between. Looked up from germline, CDR1 is SGHDT and CDR2 is YYEEEE. The CDR3 runs to 12 residues. The CDR3 region has the DNA TGTGCCAGCAGCCTTCTGAGCCACGAGCAGTACTTC. Protein: CASSLLSHEQYF.

This clone has a single count. The gene calls are TRBV4-3 and TRBJ2-7; TRBD1 might be the D (6 bases). The CDR3 runs 16 residues. The germline V gene has CDR1 LGHNA and CDR2 YSLEER. The V and J ends lost 3 bases and 3 bases respectively, with 18 bases between them. The CDR3, as DNA: TGCGCCAGCAGCCAGGGGGACACCAATATGGGCTACGAGCAGTACTTC. This gives the protein CASSQGDTNMGYEQYF.

This clone was seen a single time. The rearrangement uses TRBV5-6 and TRBJ1-2; D is perhaps TRBD1 (5 bases). CDR3 length: 13 amino acids. Germline CDR1 and CDR2: SGHDT and YYEEEE. Trimming took 2 bases from V and 7 from J, leaving 12 bases between them. CDR3 loop: CASSFVAQGGYTF. For the CDR3, the DNA is TGTGCCAGCAGCTTTGTGGCGCAGGGTGGCTACACCTTC.

The rearrangement joins TRBV10-3 to TRBJ1-5; 8 bases map to TRBD1. The CDR3 is 18 amino acids. J gave up 0 bases and V 2 bases, and 9 bases lay outside the gene matches. Germline V gene lookup returns CDR1 ENHRY and CDR2 SYGVKD. Here the CDR3 DNA reads TGTGCCATCAGTGAGAGCGTTCTTACAGGGGGTAGCAATCAGCCCCAGCATTTT. Encoded protein: CAISESVLTGGSNQPQHF.

The genes are TRBV28 and TRBJ2-1; a weak D match, TRBD1 (5 bases). The CDR3 is made up of 14 amino acids. V dropped 7 bases and J dropped 4 bases, with 14 bases sitting between them. Germline V gives CDR1 MDHEN, CDR2 SYDVKM. CDR3 coding DNA: TGTGCCAGCATCGACAGACCCCTATACAATGAGCAGTTCTTC. It is translated as CASIDRPLYNEQFF.